These T cell receptor beta chains were read from a single sample in a study of glioma-infiltrating T cells. One entry per CDR3 protein results from TCRdb running MiXCR on the multiplex PCR reads. Among 400,000 or so distinct CDR3 sequences listed, 41% were seen once. The material sequenced was glioma tissue, nonneoplastic brain tissue, or PBMCs (not recorded which). These receptors were collected from a human donor with low-grade glioma or glioblastoma, undergoing nonglioma brain surgery, or in good health (not recorded which). CDR3s include the opening cysteine and the closing phenylalanine or tryptophan. Each record gives: V gene, J gene, D gene, clone size, CDR3 DNA, CDR3 protein. D genes are given only for firm matches. Size values are once, few and many counts, or a class for expanded clones, and some rows have none.

>TRBV20-1|TRBJ2-2|-|few
TGCAGTGCTAGTCATGACAGAGCCACCGGGGAGCTGTTTTTT
CSASHDRATGELFF
>TRBV10-3|TRBJ2-5|TRBD1|-
TGTGCCATCAGTGAGGGGACAGCTCAAGAGACCCAGTACTTC
CAISEGTAQETQYF
>TRBV3-1|TRBJ2-1|-|few
TGTGCCAGCAGCCAACCTCCTGAGAGGAATGAGCAGTTCTTC
CASSQPPERNEQFF
>TRBV11-2|TRBJ2-1|-|-
TGTGCCAGCAGCTTAGGGTGGGAGAATTACAATGAGCAGTTCTTC
CASSLGWENYNEQFF
>TRBV3-1|TRBJ1-2|TRBD1|-
TGTGCCAGCAGCCCTACTCAGGGGGCGAATGGCTACACCTTC
CASSPTQGANGYTF
>TRBV6-1|TRBJ1-5|TRBD1|many
TGTGCCAGCAGTTGGACAGGGGAAGGCAATCAGCCCCAGCATTTT
CASSWTGEGNQPQHF
>TRBV7-2|TRBJ2-3|TRBD1|-
TGTGCCAGCAGCCTGGACAGGATCACAGATACGCAGTATTTT
CASSLDRITDTQYF
>TRBV6-1|TRBJ2-1|TRBD2|-
TGTGCCACCGGAGGGACTAGCGGGAGAAATGAGCAGTTCTTC
CATGGTSGRNEQFF
>TRBV6-6|TRBJ1-6|TRBD1|-
TGTGCCAGCAGTTACTCGACACAGGGACAGGGGACACCCCTCCACTTT
CASSYSTQGQGTPLHF
>TRBV7-9|TRBJ1-5|-|-
TGTGCCACTCAATCGACGGGCACTCAGCCCCAGCATTTT
CATQSTGTQPQHF
>TRBV7-2|TRBJ2-3|-|-
TGTGCCAGCATCCCACTAGGGAGTAGAAACCATCTGTATTTT
CASIPLGSRNHLYF
>TRBV7-9|TRBJ2-2|-|few
TGTGCCAGCAGCTTAGCGAACAGGAACACCGGGGAGCTGTTTTTT
CASSLANRNTGELFF
>TRBV9|TRBJ2-7|-|-
TGTGCCAGCAGCTCCGGACCCAACCTCTACGAGCAGTACTTC
CASSSGPNLYEQYF
>TRBV27|TRBJ2-7|TRBD2|many
TGTGCCAGCAGAGTACTAGCGGGAGGGTCCTACGAGCAGTACTTC
CASRVLAGGSYEQYF
>TRBV27|TRBJ1-2|-|many
TGTGCCAGCAGTTCTTTGGGGGACCGCGGTGGCTACACCTTC
CASSSLGDRGGYTF
>TRBV6-2/TRBV6-3|TRBJ2-5|-|-
TGTGCCAGCAGTTACTCACGGAGCTCCCAACAAGAGACCCAGTACTTC
CASSYSRSSQQETQYF
>TRBV7-8|TRBJ1-1|TRBD1|-
TGTGCCAGCAGGCCAGGGGGAGTGGGGGTAAACACTGAGGCTTTCTTT
CASRPGGVGVNTEAFF
>TRBV6-1|TRBJ1-2|-|-
TGTGCCAGCGAGGGGTCCTATGGCTACACCTTC
CASEGSYGYTF
>TRBV28|TRBJ1-1|TRBD1|-
TGTGCCAGCAGTTTCGGTCAGGGGGATTTCACTGAAGCTTTCTTT
CASSFGQGDFTEAFF
>TRBV24-1|TRBJ2-7|TRBD1|few
TGTGCCACCAGTGACCCTAGACAGGGGGACTACGAGCAGTACTTC
CATSDPRQGDYEQYF
>TRBV28|TRBJ1-1|TRBD1|-
TGTGCCAGCAGTTCAGGGGGCCCGGAAGCTTTCTTT
CASSSGGPEAFF
>TRBV29-1|TRBJ2-4|-|-
TGCAGCGTTGCGGGGGTGGACATTCAGTACTTC
CSVAGVDIQYF
>TRBV7-2|TRBJ2-7|-|few
TGTGCCAGCAGCTCGCATACCGGGATATACTTC
CASSSHTGIYF
>TRBV20-1|TRBJ2-7|-|many
TGCAGTGCTAGGTGGGACTCTGGGGGGCGGCAGTACTTC
CSARWDSGGRQYF
>TRBV7-3|TRBJ1-1|-|few
TGTGCCAGCAGCCCGACGGGAGTGAACACTGAAGCTTTCTTT
CASSPTGVNTEAFF
>TRBV20-1|TRBJ1-5|-|many
TGCAGTGCTAGAGACCCGGGTAGGATTAGCAATCAGCCCCAGCATTTT
CSARDPGRISNQPQHF
>TRBV18|TRBJ1-3|-|-
TGTGCCAGCTCACCCAGTGGGAGCTTTGGAAACACCATATATTTT
CASSPSGSFGNTIYF
>TRBV7-3|TRBJ1-4|TRBD1|-
TGTGCCAGCAGCCCGGACAGGGACCGCAATGAAAAACTGTTTTTT
CASSPDRDRNEKLFF
>TRBV24-1|TRBJ1-1|-|-
TGTGCCACCAGTAGTTGGCTGAACACTGAAGCTTTCTTT
CATSSWLNTEAFF
>TRBV6-2/TRBV6-3|TRBJ2-1|-|few
TGTGCCAGCAGTTCTGAACGGACAGCTTACAATGAGCAGTTCTTC
CASSSERTAYNEQFF
>TRBV7-9|TRBJ2-1|-|-
TGTGCCAGCAGCTTAAGGCAGCGGAGCTCCTACAATGAGCAGTTCTTC
CASSLRQRSSYNEQFF
>TRBV10-3|TRBJ2-3|-|-
TGTGCCATCAGTGAGTCGAAAGACACACCGGGGGATACGCAGTATTTT
CAISESKDTPGDTQYF
>TRBV12-3/TRBV12-4|TRBJ1-3|-|-
TGTGCCAGTCTCCAGGGACCTGGAAACACCATATATTTT
CASLQGPGNTIYF
>TRBV7-2|TRBJ2-5|TRBD2|-
TGTGCCAGCAGCTTACAGCGGGGAAACCAAGAGACCCAGTACTTC
CASSLQRGNQETQYF
>TRBV6-1|TRBJ2-6|-|few
TGTGCCAGCAGTGACCGGGACGGGATCTCTGGGGCCAACGTCCTGACTTTC
CASSDRDGISGANVLTF
>TRBV3-1|TRBJ1-5|-|-
TGTGCCAGCAGCCAGAGGGGGGGCGTTAAGCAGCCCCAGCATTTT
CASSQRGGVKQPQHF
>TRBV28|TRBJ2-1|-|-
TGTGTCACGCAGAGCTCCTACAATAAGCAGTTCTTC
CVTQSSYNKQFF
>TRBV27|TRBJ2-7|TRBD2|many
TGTGCCAGCAGTTTATTAGCGGGAGGTTGGTACGAGCAGTACTTC
CASSLLAGGWYEQYF
>TRBV20-1|TRBJ2-1|-|-
TGCAGTGCTAGTACGGCTGGCTCCTACAATGAGCAGTTCTTC
CSASTAGSYNEQFF
>TRBV7-2|TRBJ2-1|-|-
TGTGCCAGCCGGGACCCTACGAAGGTCTACAATGAGCAGTTCTTC
CASRDPTKVYNEQFF
>TRBV2|TRBJ2-5|TRBD2|-
TGTGCCAGCAGTGAGAGGGCGGGAGGAGAGACCCAGTACTTC
CASSERAGGETQYF
>TRBV4-1|TRBJ2-3|-|once
TGCGCCAGCAGCCAAGACCAGGGAGCGGCAGATACGCAGTATTTT
CASSQDQGAADTQYF
>TRBV15|TRBJ2-3|TRBD1|many
TGTGCCACCCGTGACAGGGGTGGGTCAGATACGCAGTATTTT
CATRDRGGSDTQYF
>TRBV4-1|TRBJ1-2|-|-
TGCGCCAGCAGCCAATTACGAGAGACGGCATATGGCTACACCTTC
CASSQLRETAYGYTF
>TRBV20-1|TRBJ1-2|TRBD1|many
TGCAGTGCTACAATACCGGGACAGGGGAACTATGGCTACACCTTC
CSATIPGQGNYGYTF
>TRBV29-1|TRBJ2-7|-|once
TGCAGCGCTTCCGGGTCCCTCGGGGGGCAGTACTTC
CSASGSLGGQYF
>TRBV7-3|TRBJ2-1|-|-
TGTGCCAGCAGCTCGGGGAGTTACCTCTACAATGAGCAGTTCTTC
CASSSGSYLYNEQFF
>TRBV10-3|TRBJ2-7|-|many
TGTGCCATCAGTCCCGGGGGATCGGACAGCACCTACGAGCAGTACTTC
CAISPGGSDSTYEQYF
>TRBV6-2/TRBV6-3|TRBJ2-1|-|many
TGTGCCAGCAGTTACCGAGGACAGCCGCGCTCCTACAATGAGCAGTTCTTC
CASSYRGQPRSYNEQFF
>TRBV20-1|TRBJ2-7|-|-
TGCAGTGCTAGAGATCTGCCCCCCGGCAGGGGCTACGAGCAGTACTTC
CSARDLPPGRGYEQYF
>TRBV7-2|TRBJ2-3|TRBD2|few
TGTGCCAGCAGCCAGACTAGCGGGAGGGAAACGCAGTATTTT
CASSQTSGRETQYF
>TRBV28|TRBJ1-5|-|few
TGTGCCAGCAGCGCGGTTCAGGGTGGCAATCAGCCCCAGCATTTT
CASSAVQGGNQPQHF
>TRBV20-1|TRBJ2-7|-|many
TGCAGTGCTAGACGGCAGGGGTACGAGCAGTACTTC
CSARRQGYEQYF
>TRBV11-2|TRBJ2-2|-|few
TGTGCCAGCAGCCTACAGCGGCTGAACACCGGGGAGCTGTTTTTT
CASSLQRLNTGELFF
>TRBV5-6|TRBJ1-2|-|-
TGTGCCAGCATCCCTATGACAGACACGGCGGGCTATGGCTACACCTTC
CASIPMTDTAGYGYTF
>TRBV7-2|TRBJ1-1|TRBD1|few
TGTGCCAGCAGCTTATGGACAGGGATTAACACTGAAGCTTTCTTT
CASSLWTGINTEAFF
>TRBV7-9|TRBJ1-4|-|once
TGCGCCAGCAGCCAAGATCTCGGGGGCAAACTGTTTTTT
CASSQDLGGKLFF
>TRBV20-1|TRBJ2-2|TRBD2|-
TGCAGTGCTAGAGGGTCTAGCGGGGACACCGGGGAGCTGTTTTTT
CSARGSSGDTGELFF